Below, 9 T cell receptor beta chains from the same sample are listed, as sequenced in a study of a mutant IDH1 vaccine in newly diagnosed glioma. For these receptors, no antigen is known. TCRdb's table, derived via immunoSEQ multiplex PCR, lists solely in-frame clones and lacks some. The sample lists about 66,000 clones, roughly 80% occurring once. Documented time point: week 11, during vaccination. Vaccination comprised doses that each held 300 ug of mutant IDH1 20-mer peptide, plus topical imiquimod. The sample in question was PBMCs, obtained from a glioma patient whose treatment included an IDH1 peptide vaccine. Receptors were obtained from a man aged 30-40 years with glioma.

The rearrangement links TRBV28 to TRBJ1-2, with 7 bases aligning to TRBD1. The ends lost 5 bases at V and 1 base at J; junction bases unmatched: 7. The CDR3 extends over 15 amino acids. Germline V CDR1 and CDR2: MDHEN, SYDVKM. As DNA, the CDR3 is TGTGCCAGCAGTCCTACAAACAGGGGTAACTATGGCTACACCTTC. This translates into CASSPTNRGNYGYTF.

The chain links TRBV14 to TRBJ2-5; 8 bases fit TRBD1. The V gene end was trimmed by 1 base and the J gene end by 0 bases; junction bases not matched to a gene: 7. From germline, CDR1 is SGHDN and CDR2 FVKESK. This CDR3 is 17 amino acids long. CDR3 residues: CASSQGVRQGNQETQYF. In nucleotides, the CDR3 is TGTGCCAGCAGCCAAGGGGTGCGACAGGGGAACCAAGAGACCCAGTACTTC.

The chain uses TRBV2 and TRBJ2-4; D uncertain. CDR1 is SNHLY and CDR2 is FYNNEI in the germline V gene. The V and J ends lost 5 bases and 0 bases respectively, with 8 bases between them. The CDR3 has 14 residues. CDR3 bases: TGTGCCAGCAGTAAAAATCTAGCCAAAAACATTCAGTACTTC. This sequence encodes CASSKNLAKNIQYF.

The CDR3 reads CASSQELAGVTDTQYF. The CDR3 bases are TGCGCCAGCAGCCAAGAACTAGCGGGGGTCACAGATACGCAGTATTTT. V usage is TRBV4-3 and J usage is TRBJ2-3; TRBD2 aligns across 11 bases. Losses at the gene ends were 0 bases for V and 2 bases for J; bases not matched to a gene: 1. The CDR3 has 16 amino acids. Germline V gene lookup returns CDR1 LGHNA and CDR2 YSLEER.

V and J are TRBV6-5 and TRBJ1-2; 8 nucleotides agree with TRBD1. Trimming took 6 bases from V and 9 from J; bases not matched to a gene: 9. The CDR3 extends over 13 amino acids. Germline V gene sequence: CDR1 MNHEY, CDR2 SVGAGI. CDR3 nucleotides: TGTGCCAGCAGAAACCAGGGGGCTCCTCGCTACACCTTC. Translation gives CASRNQGAPRYTF.

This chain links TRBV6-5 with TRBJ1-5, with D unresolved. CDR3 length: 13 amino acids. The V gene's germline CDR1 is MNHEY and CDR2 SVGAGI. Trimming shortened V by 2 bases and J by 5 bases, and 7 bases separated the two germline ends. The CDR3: CASSYGRYQPQHF. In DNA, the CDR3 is TGTGCCAGCAGTTACGGGAGGTATCAGCCCCAGCATTTT.

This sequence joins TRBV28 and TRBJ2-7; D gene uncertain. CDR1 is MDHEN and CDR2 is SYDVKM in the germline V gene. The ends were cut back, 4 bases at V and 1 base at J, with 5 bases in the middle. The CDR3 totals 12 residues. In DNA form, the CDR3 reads TGTGCCAGCAGTTGGGCTTCCTACGAGCAGTACTTC. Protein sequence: CASSWASYEQYF.

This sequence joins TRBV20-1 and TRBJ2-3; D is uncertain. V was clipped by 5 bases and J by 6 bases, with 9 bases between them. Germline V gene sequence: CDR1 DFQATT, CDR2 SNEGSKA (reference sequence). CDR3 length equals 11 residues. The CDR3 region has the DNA TGCAGTGCTTTCTCGATGGATACGCAGTATTTT. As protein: CSAFSMDTQYF.

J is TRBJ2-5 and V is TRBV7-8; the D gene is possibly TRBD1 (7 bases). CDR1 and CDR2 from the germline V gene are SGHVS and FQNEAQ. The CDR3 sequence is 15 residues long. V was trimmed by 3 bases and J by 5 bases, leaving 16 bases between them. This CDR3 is CASSLGRGAGETQYF. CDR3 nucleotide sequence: TGTGCCAGCAGCTTGGGCAGGGGGGCTGGGGAGACCCAGTACTTC.